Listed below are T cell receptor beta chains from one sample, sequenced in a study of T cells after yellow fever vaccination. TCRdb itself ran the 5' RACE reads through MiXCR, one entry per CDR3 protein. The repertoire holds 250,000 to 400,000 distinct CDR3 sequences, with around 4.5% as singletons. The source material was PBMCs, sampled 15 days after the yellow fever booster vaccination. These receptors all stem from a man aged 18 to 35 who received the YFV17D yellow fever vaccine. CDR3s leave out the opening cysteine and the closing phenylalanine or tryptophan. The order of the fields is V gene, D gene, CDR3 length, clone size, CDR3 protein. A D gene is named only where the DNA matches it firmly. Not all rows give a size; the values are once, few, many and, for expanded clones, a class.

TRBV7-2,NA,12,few,ASSLPDATDTQY
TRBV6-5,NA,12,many,ASKGGLAKNIQY
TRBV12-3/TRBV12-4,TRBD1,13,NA,ASSITGVMGEKLF
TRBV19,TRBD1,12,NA,ATQGQGEYQPQH
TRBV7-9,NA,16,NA,ASSLGHHHRAQNYGYT
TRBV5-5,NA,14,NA,ASSTSTTSSYNEQF
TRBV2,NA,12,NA,ASLQESNGNTIY
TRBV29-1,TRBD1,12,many,SAWTGGLDNEQF
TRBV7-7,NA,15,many,ASSLAPGGQSTGELF
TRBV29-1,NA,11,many,SVSTLSNQPQH
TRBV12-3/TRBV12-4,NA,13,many,ASSFRLWGDQPQH
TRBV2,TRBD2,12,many,ASRSTSGGYEQY
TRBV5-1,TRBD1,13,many,ASSRDRGTGYGYT
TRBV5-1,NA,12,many,ASSLGPVYNEQF
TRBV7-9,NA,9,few,ASSPAGELF
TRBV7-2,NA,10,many,ASSFPPNEQF
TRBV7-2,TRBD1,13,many,ASRVQGVGNTEAF
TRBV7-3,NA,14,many,ASSLVAGASTDTQY
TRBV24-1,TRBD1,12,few,ATSDWDRGYGYT
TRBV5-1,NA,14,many,ASSRDLAGDTGELF
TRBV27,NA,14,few,ASSLRSGHYTGELF
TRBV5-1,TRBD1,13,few,ASRNLGQGNTEAF
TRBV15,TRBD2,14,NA,ATSRDLRLAGEEQF
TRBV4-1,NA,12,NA,ASSQTPPTDTQY
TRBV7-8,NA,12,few,ASSGYRDRGGYT
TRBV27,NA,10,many,ASKGTGIEAF
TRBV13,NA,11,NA,ASTMGNSYEQY
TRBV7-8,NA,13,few,ASSLGTLSGNTIY
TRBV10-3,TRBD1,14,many,AISLDRRDPNYGYT
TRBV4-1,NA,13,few,ASSQDARMNTEAF
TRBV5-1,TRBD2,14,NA,ASSLADSGGQETQY
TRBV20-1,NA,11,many,SASRELNTEAF
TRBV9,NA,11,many,ASGHRENYGYT
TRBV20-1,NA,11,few,SARPRGSTEAF
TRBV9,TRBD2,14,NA,ASSPWTSGYSYEQY
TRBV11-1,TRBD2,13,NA,ASSQTSGGGDTQY
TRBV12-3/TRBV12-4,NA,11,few,ASSGRSQETQY
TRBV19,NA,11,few,ASSGGEAGELF
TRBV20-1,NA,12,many,SAGTPATNEKLF
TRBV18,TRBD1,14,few,ASSPLGQGSSYEQY
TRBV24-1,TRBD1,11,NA,ATSDTGEETQY
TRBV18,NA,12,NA,ASSDRPRDYGYT
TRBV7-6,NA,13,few,ASSLTTGWGQPQH
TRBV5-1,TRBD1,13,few,ASSFSDRLNTEAF
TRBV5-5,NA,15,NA,ASSLRSGSLLNTEAF
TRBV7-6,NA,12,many,ASSVSGKNTEAF